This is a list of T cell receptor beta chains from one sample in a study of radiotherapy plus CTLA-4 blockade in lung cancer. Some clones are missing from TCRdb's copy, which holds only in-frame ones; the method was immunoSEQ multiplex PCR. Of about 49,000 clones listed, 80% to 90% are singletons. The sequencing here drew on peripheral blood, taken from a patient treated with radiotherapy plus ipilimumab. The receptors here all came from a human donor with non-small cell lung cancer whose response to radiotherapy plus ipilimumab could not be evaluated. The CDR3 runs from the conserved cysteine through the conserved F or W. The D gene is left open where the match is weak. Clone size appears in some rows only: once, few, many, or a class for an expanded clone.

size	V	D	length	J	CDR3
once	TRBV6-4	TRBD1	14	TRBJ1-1	CASWGPTTGWVAFF
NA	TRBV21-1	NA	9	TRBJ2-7	CASTGEQYF
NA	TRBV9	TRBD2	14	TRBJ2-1	CASSVVGGVGEQFF
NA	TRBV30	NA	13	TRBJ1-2	CAWSVDSNYGYTF
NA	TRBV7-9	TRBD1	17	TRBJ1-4	CASSLGQTGTTNEKLFF
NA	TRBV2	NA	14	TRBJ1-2	CASKRTELSYGYTF
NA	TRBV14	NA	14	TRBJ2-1	CASSPGAGNNEQFF
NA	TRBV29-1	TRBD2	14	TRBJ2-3	CSAASSGVTDTQYF
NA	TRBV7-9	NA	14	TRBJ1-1	CASSFYSLNTEAFF
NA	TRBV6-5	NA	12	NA	CASRDYTYEQYF
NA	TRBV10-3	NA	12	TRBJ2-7	CATLSTGYEQYF
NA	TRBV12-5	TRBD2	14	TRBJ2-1	CASGRTSGRWEQFF
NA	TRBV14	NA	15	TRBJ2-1	CASSQDTGSRNEQFF
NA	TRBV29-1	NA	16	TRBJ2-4	CSVEHPGPFTKNIQYF
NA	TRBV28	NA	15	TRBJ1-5	CASSFHPPGNQPQHF
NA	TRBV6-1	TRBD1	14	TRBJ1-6	CASKGQGKNSPLHF
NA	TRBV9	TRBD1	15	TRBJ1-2	CASSAAQDRVYGYTF
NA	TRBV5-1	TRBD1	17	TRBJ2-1	CASSASWGDRGLNEQFF
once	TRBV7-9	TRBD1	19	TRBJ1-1	CASSEENRDRGRVDTEAFF
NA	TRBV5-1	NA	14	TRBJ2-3	CASSLSSPADTQYF
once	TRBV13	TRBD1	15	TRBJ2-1	CASSLRDRYLDEQFF
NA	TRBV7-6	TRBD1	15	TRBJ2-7	CASSLEDRATYEQYF
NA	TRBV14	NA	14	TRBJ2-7	CASKPQGGSYEQYF
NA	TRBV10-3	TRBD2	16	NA	CAISGVAGGSSYEQYF
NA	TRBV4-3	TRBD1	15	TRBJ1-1	CASSQAQGGNTEAFF
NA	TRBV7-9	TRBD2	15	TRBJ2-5	CASSRFSGSYETQYF
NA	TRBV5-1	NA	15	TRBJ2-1	CASSSRLGTYNEQFF
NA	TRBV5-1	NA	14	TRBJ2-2	CASSSDRNTGELFF
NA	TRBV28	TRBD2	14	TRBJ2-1	CASTLAGSYNEQFF
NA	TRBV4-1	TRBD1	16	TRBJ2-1	CASSRPEGGVHNEQFF
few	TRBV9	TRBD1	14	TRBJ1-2	CASSGQGEGYGYTF
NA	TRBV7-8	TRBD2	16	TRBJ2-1	CASSLPAGLANNEQFF
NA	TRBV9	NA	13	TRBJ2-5	CASSGLGGETQYF